The rows below give T cell receptor beta chains drawn from one sample of a study of T cells in Graves' hyperthyroidism and ophthalmopathy. MiXCR was run by TCRdb on the multiplex PCR reads, yielding one entry per CDR3 protein. The sample lists hundreds of thousands of distinct CDR3 sequences; around 15% were seen once. Sequenced material: blood. The receptors come from a woman in her late teens or twenties with Graves' hyperthyroidism. Each CDR3 is given with its conserved first and last residue. D genes are given only for firm matches. Size values are once, few and many counts, or a class for expanded clones, and some rows have none.

.,TRBV6-5,few,16,TRBJ1-5,TGTGCCAGCAGTTACTCAGGGCCAGATAGCAATCAGCCCCAGCATTTT,CASSYSGPDSNQPQHF
TRBD1,TRBV2,.,15,TRBJ2-6,TGTGCCGGAACAGGGGGCGGCTCGGGGGCCAACGTCCTGACTTTC,CAGTGGGSGANVLTF
.,TRBV5-1,many,16,TRBJ1-5,TGCGCCAGCAGCTTGGCTGCGGCGTATAGCAATCAGCCCCAGCATTTT,CASSLAAAYSNQPQHF
TRBD2,TRBV5-1,many,15,TRBJ2-3,TGCGCCAGCAGCTTAGCGGGGACCCGCACAGATACGCAGTATTTT,CASSLAGTRTDTQYF
TRBD2,TRBV7-8,many,16,TRBJ2-2,TGTGCCAGCAGCAGAGTAGCGGGAAAGGGCACCGGGGAGCTGTTTTTT,CASSRVAGKGTGELFF
TRBD1,TRBV10-3,few,13,TRBJ1-2,TGTGCCATCAATGCGGGACAGCACTATGGCTACACCTTC,CAINAGQHYGYTF
TRBD2,TRBV7-2,many,15,TRBJ2-1,TGTGCCAGCAGCTTAACGCGGGAGTCCTACAATGAGCAGTTCTTC,CASSLTRESYNEQFF
.,TRBV28,many,14,TRBJ2-7,TGTGCCAGCAGTCCCCCGGGACACTACTACGAGCAGTACTTC,CASSPPGHYYEQYF
.,TRBV19,.,16,TRBJ2-1,TGTGCCAGTAGTATGTTTGTCGCTAACTCCTACAATGAGCAGTTCTTC,CASSMFVANSYNEQFF
.,TRBV12-5,many,14,TRBJ1-1,TGTGCTAGTGGTTTGGTACAAGGGGACACTGAAGCTTTCTTT,CASGLVQGDTEAFF
TRBD2,TRBV9,.,17,TRBJ2-2,TGTGCCAGCAGCACCCCGGGTGGGGGGGCGAACACCGGGGAGCTGTTTTTT,CASSTPGGGANTGELFF
.,TRBV2,.,16,TRBJ2-6,TGTGCCAGCAGTCCCCAGGGAAAGACTGGGGCCAACGTCCTGACTTTC,CASSPQGKTGANVLTF
.,TRBV12-3/TRBV12-4,many,15,TRBJ1-1,TGTGCCAGCAGTTTTGAGGCCGGGATGAACACTGAAGCTTTCTTT,CASSFEAGMNTEAFF
TRBD1,TRBV20-1,.,13,TRBJ2-7,TGCAGTGCACCGGACCGGGACAGGGTGGAGCAGTACTTC,CSAPDRDRVEQYF
TRBD1,TRBV18,.,16,TRBJ1-5,TGTGCCAGCTCACCAAGCTTCAGACAGGGGGATCAGCCCCAGCATTTT,CASSPSFRQGDQPQHF
TRBD2,TRBV9,.,16,TRBJ2-7,TGTGCCAGCAGCGTAGACGTAGCGGGAGCCGCGAGGGAGCAGTACTTC,CASSVDVAGAAREQYF
.,TRBV5-1,.,13,TRBJ2-3,TGCGCCAGCAGCTTAGCGGTTCGGGATACGCAGTATTTT,CASSLAVRDTQYF
.,TRBV30,many,12,TRBJ1-2,TGTGCCTGGAGTCGGACAGACTATGGCTACACCTTC,CAWSRTDYGYTF
.,TRBV14,few,14,TRBJ2-3,TGTGCCAGCAGCCAAGGGACTCCCACAGATACGCAGTATTTT,CASSQGTPTDTQYF
.,TRBV2,many,13,TRBJ2-7,TGTGCCAGCACTGGGGGACTGACCGCCGAGCAGTACTTC,CASTGGLTAEQYF
.,TRBV15,many,14,TRBJ2-3,TGTGCCACCAGCAGAGCAATGGCGGGCGATACGCAGTATTTT,CATSRAMAGDTQYF
.,TRBV7-2,many,15,TRBJ2-7,TGTGCCAGCAGCTATAGCGGAACCTACTCCTACGAGCAGTACTTC,CASSYSGTYSYEQYF
TRBD2,TRBV20-1,few,13,TRBJ2-7,TGCAGTGCTACGGGACTAGCGGGAAAGGAGCAGTACTTC,CSATGLAGKEQYF
TRBD1,TRBV28,many,18,TRBJ2-5,TGTGCCAGCAGTTTTGACCCCCGGACAGGGCCCCGGCAAGAGACCCAGTACTTC,CASSFDPRTGPRQETQYF
TRBD1,TRBV20-1,many,17,TRBJ1-2,TGCAGTGCTAGAGATATAGGGACAGGCGATCACCCGTATGGCTACACCTTC,CSARDIGTGDHPYGYTF
.,TRBV4-1,.,16,TRBJ2-5,TGCGCCAGCAGCCAAACTGTAGCGCCTTCCCAAGAGACCCAGTACTTC,CASSQTVAPSQETQYF
TRBD2,TRBV7-3,many,16,TRBJ2-7,TGTGCCAGCAGCCGGGGGGGCGCGGGCTCATCCTACGAGCAGTACTTC,CASSRGGAGSSYEQYF
TRBD2,TRBV27,.,16,TRBJ2-2,TGTGCCAGCACCTACCTACGGGGGGTTGGCACCGGGGAGCTGTTTTTT,CASTYLRGVGTGELFF
.,TRBV10-3,many,14,TRBJ2-7,TGTGCCATCCGGGGGGCGGAGGGACCCTACGAGCAGTACTTC,CAIRGAEGPYEQYF
.,TRBV27,.,14,TRBJ2-7,TGTGCCAGCAGTTTTACTACCATCTCCTACGAGCAGTACTTC,CASSFTTISYEQYF
.,TRBV7-9,few,15,TRBJ2-5,TGTGCCAGCAGCTTAAGGGAACTAGGACAAGAGACCCAGTACTTC,CASSLRELGQETQYF
TRBD2,TRBV3-1,few,18,TRBJ2-5,TGTGCCAGCAGCCAAGAAATTTTTAGGACTAGCGGGGAAGAGACCCAGTACTTC,CASSQEIFRTSGEETQYF
TRBD1,TRBV10-3,few,14,TRBJ1-4,TGTGCCATCAGTGGAAGCAGGGGGCATGAAAAACTGTTTTTT,CAISGSRGHEKLFF
.,TRBV5-1,few,14,TRBJ1-5,TGCGCCAGCAGCCTCCGGGACGGGGGATGGCCCCAGCATTTT,CASSLRDGGWPQHF
.,TRBV3-1,many,16,TRBJ2-7,TGTGCCAGCAGCCAAGACAGGGTAGGAATAATGGACGAGCAGTACTTC,CASSQDRVGIMDEQYF
.,TRBV24-1,many,12,TRBJ2-3,TGTGCCACCAGCGCCAGCGAGGATACGCAGTATTTT,CATSASEDTQYF
.,TRBV7-6,.,15,TRBJ2-7,TGTGCCAGCAGCTTAGTTAGAGACCCTTCCTACGAGCAGTACTTC,CASSLVRDPSYEQYF
.,TRBV2,few,15,TRBJ1-6,TGTGCCAGCAGTGATGATCGGCAGGGCGATTCACCCCTCCACTTT,CASSDDRQGDSPLHF
.,TRBV6-2/TRBV6-3,many,16,TRBJ2-1,TGTGCCAGCAGTACCAGAGACAGTAGCTCCTACAATGAGCAGTTCTTC,CASSTRDSSSYNEQFF
.,TRBV9,.,15,TRBJ2-3,TGTGCCAGCAGCGTATCCGGAGTTAGCACAGATACGCAGTATTTT,CASSVSGVSTDTQYF
.,TRBV7-9,.,13,TRBJ2-2,TGTGCCAGCAGCTTGGAGGTCTTCGGGGAGCTGTTTTTT,CASSLEVFGELFF
TRBD1,TRBV12-3/TRBV12-4,.,13,TRBJ1-4,TGTGCCACCCGACAGGGGGGGGGTGAAAAACTGTTTTTT,CATRQGGGEKLFF
.,TRBV6-1,many,13,TRBJ1-1,TGTGCCAGCAGTCCTTATACGGACACTGAAGCTTTCTTT,CASSPYTDTEAFF
.,TRBV20-1,.,16,TRBJ2-1,TGCAGTGCTAGAGATTTTCGGGGGGCGGGATACAATGAGCAGTTCTTC,CSARDFRGAGYNEQFF
TRBD1,TRBV7-9,.,16,TRBJ2-1,TGTGCCAGCAGCCCCCGGGACAGCCGAGTCTACAATGAGCAGTTCTTC,CASSPRDSRVYNEQFF
.,TRBV9,.,13,TRBJ2-5,TGTGCCAGCAGCGTAGAAGACCAAGAGACCCAGTACTTC,CASSVEDQETQYF
.,TRBV2,many,16,TRBJ1-3,TGTGCCAGCAGGGATAAATGGACGGGACGGGGAAACACCATATATTTT,CASRDKWTGRGNTIYF
.,TRBV29-1,once,12,TRBJ1-1,TGCAGCGTTGATGCCCGACAGGAACGAAACTTCTTT,CSVDARQERNFF
.,TRBV14,few,15,TRBJ1-6,TGTGCCAGCAGCCAAGAGATGGGGGTAAATTCACCCCTCCACTTT,CASSQEMGVNSPLHF
.,TRBV6-1,few,14,TRBJ2-7,TGTGCCAGCATCAAAGGGGGGAGGTCATACGAGCAGTACTTC,CASIKGGRSYEQYF
.,TRBV5-8,many,14,TRBJ2-7,TGTGCCAGCAGCGTGGACATCAGCTACGAGGAGCAGTACTTC,CASSVDISYEEQYF
.,TRBV19,few,14,TRBJ1-1,TGTGCCAGTAGTGCGGGCAGGGTGAACACTGAAGCTTTCTTT,CASSAGRVNTEAFF
.,TRBV3-1,.,13,TRBJ2-3,TGTGCCAGCAGCGAAGAGGCGCTAGCGAAGCAGTATTTT,CASSEEALAKQYF
.,TRBV28,many,15,TRBJ2-5,TGTGCCAGCAGTTTACCTACAGTGACTCAAGAGACCCAGTACTTC,CASSLPTVTQETQYF
.,TRBV3-1,.,16,TRBJ2-7,TGTGCCAGCAGCCGTTCTTCGGGACTGAGCTCCTACGAGCAGTACTTC,CASSRSSGLSSYEQYF
TRBD2,TRBV29-1,.,14,TRBJ2-1,TGCAGCGTCAAAATAGCGGGAGCCTACAATGAGCAGTTCTTC,CSVKIAGAYNEQFF
.,TRBV3-1,many,15,TRBJ2-1,TGTGCCAGCAGCCAAGATCTCGCGGCAGCAAATGAGCAGTTCTTC,CASSQDLAAANEQFF
TRBD1,TRBV7-9,few,14,TRBJ1-6,TGTGCCAGCAGCTTTAGGACAGGGGTCTCACCCCTCCACTTT,CASSFRTGVSPLHF
TRBD1,TRBV2,many,18,TRBJ2-3,TGTGCCAGCAGTGAAGCCGACTATGGACAGGGGGCCAGGGATACGCAGTATTTT,CASSEADYGQGARDTQYF